This TCR beta chain was sequenced in a study of blood T cells in healthy people across ages. A second PCR, run for roughly 7 to 11 cycles, used a sample-barcoded 5' primer plus a J-beta primer mix. TCRdb redid the calling of the 5' RACE reads with MiXCR, one entry per CDR3 protein. The sample holds approximately 1.5 million distinct CDR3 sequences, less than 45% seen once. This CDR3 region has 15 residues. Germline V CDR1 and CDR2: GTSNPN, SVGIG (reference sequence). Turning to this clonotype: Its target is not known. Sequence at one end of the junction differs from germline and may be a read error.

Study-wide results and caveats: Possibly, changes in expanded clonotypes were confounded because donor CMV status was unknown.

Per sample, no less than 5 micrograms of total RNA were extracted. The origin of this receptor is a woman in her late teens or twenties in good health. This chain connects TRBV30 to TRBJ2-3; D is uncertain. Input material: blood. The CDR3: CVWSKGLNPTDTQYF. CDR3 bases: TGTGTCTGGAGCAAGGGCCTAAACCCCACAGATACGCAGTATTTT.